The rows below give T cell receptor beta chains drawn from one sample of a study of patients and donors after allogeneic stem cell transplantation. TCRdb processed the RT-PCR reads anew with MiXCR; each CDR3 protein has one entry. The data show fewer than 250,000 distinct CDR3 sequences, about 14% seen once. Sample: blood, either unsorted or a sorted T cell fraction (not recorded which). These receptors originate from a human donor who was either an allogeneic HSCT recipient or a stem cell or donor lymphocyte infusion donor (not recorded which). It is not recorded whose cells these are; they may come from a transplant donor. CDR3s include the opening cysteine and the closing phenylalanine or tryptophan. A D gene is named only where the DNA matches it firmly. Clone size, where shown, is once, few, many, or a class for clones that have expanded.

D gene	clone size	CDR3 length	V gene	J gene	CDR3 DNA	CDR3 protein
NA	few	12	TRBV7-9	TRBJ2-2	TGTGCCAGCAGCTTACAAGGCGGGGAGCTGTTTTTT	CASSLQGGELFF
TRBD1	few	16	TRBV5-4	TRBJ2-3	TGTGCCAGCAGTCGTCCGGGACAGGGTATAACAGATACGCAGTATTTT	CASSRPGQGITDTQYF
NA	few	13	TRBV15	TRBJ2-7	TGTGCCACCAGCAGAGACCCTTCGGCCGAGCAGTACTTC	CATSRDPSAEQYF
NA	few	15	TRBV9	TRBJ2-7	TGTGCCAGCAGCCCCCGGGCGGGTAGCTCCTACGAGCAGTACTTC	CASSPRAGSSYEQYF
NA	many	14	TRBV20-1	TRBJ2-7	TGCAGTGCCGCAGTACGGACTTCACCCAACGAGCAGTACTTC	CSAAVRTSPNEQYF
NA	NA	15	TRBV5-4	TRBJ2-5	TGTGCCAGCAGCTTTGGGGCAGGGGACCAAGAGACCCAGTACTTC	CASSFGAGDQETQYF
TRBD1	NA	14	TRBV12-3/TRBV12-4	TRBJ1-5	TGTGCCAGCAGCGGGACAGGGGGCGGCCAGCCCCAGCATTTT	CASSGTGGGQPQHF
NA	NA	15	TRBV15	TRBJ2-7	TGTGCCACCAGCAGAGATGGTGGTGTGGGCGGCGAGCAGTACTTC	CATSRDGGVGGEQYF
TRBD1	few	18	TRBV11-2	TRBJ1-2	TGTGCCAGCAGCCAAGGCCGGGCACTCAGGGGGCTTGACTATGGCTACACCTTC	CASSQGRALRGLDYGYTF
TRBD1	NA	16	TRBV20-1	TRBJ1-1	TGCAGTGCTAGGGACCACAGGGGTTGGAGGAACACTGAAGCTTTCTTT	CSARDHRGWRNTEAFF
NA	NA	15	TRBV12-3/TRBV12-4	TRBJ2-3	TGTGCCAGCAGTTTAGCCCTAAGGTCGGGCGGTACGCAGTATTTT	CASSLALRSGGTQYF
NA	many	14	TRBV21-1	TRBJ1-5	TGTGCCAGCCGTCCGACAGTAAAAAATCAGCCCCAGCATTTT	CASRPTVKNQPQHF
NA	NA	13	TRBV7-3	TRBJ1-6	TGTGCCAGCAGCTTAACGACTAATTCACCCCTCCACTTT	CASSLTTNSPLHF
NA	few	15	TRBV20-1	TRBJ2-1	TGCAGTGCTGACCCTCTTTGGAGCTCCTACAATGAGCAGTTCTTC	CSADPLWSSYNEQFF
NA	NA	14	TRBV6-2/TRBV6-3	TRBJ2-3	TGTGCCAGCAGTAGACGGGACCACACAGATACGCAGTATTTT	CASSRRDHTDTQYF
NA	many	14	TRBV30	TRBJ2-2	TGTGCCTGGAGTGTTGAAGTGTTCGCCGGGGAGCTGTTTTTT	CAWSVEVFAGELFF
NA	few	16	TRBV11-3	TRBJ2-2	TGTGCCAGCGCCCTCCGGCGGGTCGGGAACACCGGGGAGCTGTTTTTT	CASALRRVGNTGELFF
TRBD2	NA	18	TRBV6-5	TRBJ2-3	TGTGCCAGCAGTTATGGACTAGCGGGAGGGCCCGGCACAGATACGCAGTATTTT	CASSYGLAGGPGTDTQYF
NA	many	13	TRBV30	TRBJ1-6	TGTGCCTGGAGCCCATCGAGGGATTCACCCCTCCACTTT	CAWSPSRDSPLHF
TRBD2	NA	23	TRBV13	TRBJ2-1	TGTGCCAGCAGCCGACGACACTCAGGACTTTTGCAAAAGCGGGAGTCGTTTTACAATGAGCAGTTCTTC	CASSRRHSGLLQKRESFYNEQFF
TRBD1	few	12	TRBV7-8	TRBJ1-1	TGTGCCAGCAGCTCGGACAGGGGGCGAGCTTTCTTT	CASSSDRGRAFF
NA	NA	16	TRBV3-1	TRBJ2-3	TGTGCCAGCAGCCAATTAGGGGGACTCACCACAGATACGCAGTATTTT	CASSQLGGLTTDTQYF
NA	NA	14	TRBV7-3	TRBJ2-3	TGTGCCAGAAGCCCTACAGGGATGGTAGATACGCAGTATTTT	CARSPTGMVDTQYF
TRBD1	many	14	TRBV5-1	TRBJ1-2	TGCGCCAGCACCAACCCCGGGACAGGGGACGGCTACACCTTC	CASTNPGTGDGYTF
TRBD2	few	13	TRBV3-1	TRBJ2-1	TGTGCCAGCAGCCCTTATAGCGGGAATGAGCAGTTCTTC	CASSPYSGNEQFF
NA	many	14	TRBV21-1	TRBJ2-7	TGTGCCAGCAGCAGCGCCGGGGCCGCCTACGAGCAGTACTTC	CASSSAGAAYEQYF